Listed here are 24 T cell receptor beta chains from one sample, sequenced in a study of cytomegalovirus exposure and HLA in healthy donors. Measured with immunoSEQ multiplex PCR; TCRdb has only the in-frame clones, and not every one. Among 210,000 or so clones listed, around 88% were seen once. Sequencing was performed on PBMCs. The receptors derive from a woman younger than 35 in good health and CMV-seronegative.

The rearrangement links TRBV10-3 to TRBJ2-7, with 11 bases fitting TRBD2. Per germline, CDR1 ENHRY and CDR2 SYGVKD. This CDR3 spans 14 amino acids. Trimming took 4 bases from V and 5 from J; bases not matched to a gene: 4. The CDR3 DNA follows: TGTGCCATCAGTGGTAGCGGGAGGGGCGACGAGCAGTACTTC. It is translated as CAISGSGRGDEQYF.

This chain links TRBV28 with TRBJ1-4, with D uncertain. Germline assignment: CDR1 MDHEN and CDR2 SYDVKM. CDR3 length equals 12 residues. The V gene lost 6 bases and the J gene lost 11 bases, with 13 bases spanning the gap. The CDR3 DNA reads as TGTGCCAGCAGCCCGACCTCGGGGAAACTGTTTTTT. This codes for CASSPTSGKLFF. The entire variable domain, with the rest obtained from reference TRBV28 and TRBJ1-4, is as follows: DVKVTQSSRYLVKRTGEKVFLECVQDMDHENMFWYRQDPGLGLRLIYFSYDVKMKEKGDIPEGYSVSREKKERFSLILESASTNQTSMYLCASSPTSGKLFFGSGTQLSVL.

CDR3 loop: CASSVGQGISNEQFF. The CDR3 DNA sequence: TGTGCCAGCAGCGTAGGGCAGGGGATATCGAATGAGCAGTTCTTC. This chain connects TRBV9 to TRBJ2-1, with D maybe TRBD1 (6 bases). From germline, CDR1 is SGDLS and CDR2 YYNGEE. This CDR3 is built from 15 residues. V lost 0 bases and J lost 7, with 14 bases in between.

The rearrangement joins TRBV28 to TRBJ2-5, with 7 bases that match TRBD1. Germline assignment: CDR1 MDHEN and CDR2 SYDVKM. J gave up 0 bases and V 5 bases, and 3 bases lay outside the gene matches. The CDR3 consists of 14 residues. For the CDR3, the DNA is TGTGCCAGCAGTAAGGGACAGTACCAAGAGACCCAGTACTTC. Translation gives CASSKGQYQETQYF.

The V and J genes are TRBV7-2 and TRBJ1-1; D is perhaps TRBD1 (5 bases). The V gene lost 4 bases and the J gene lost 8 bases, with 17 bases spanning the gap. This CDR3 comprises 14 residues. Germline V gene lookup returns CDR1 SGHTA and CDR2 FQGNSA. CDR3 DNA: TGTGCCAGCAGCTCCGCCCTGGGGCACAGCGAAGCTTTCTTT. Translation gives CASSSALGHSEAFF. The full variable domain, rest sourced from reference TRBV7-2 and TRBJ1-1, is GAGVSQSPSNKVTEKGKDVELRCDPISGHTALYWYRQSLGQGLEFLIYFQGNSAPDKSGLPSDRFSAERTGGSVSTLTIQRTQQEDSAVYLCASSSALGHSEAFFGQGTRLTVV.

This chain uses TRBV5-1 with TRBJ2-1, with 10 bases lining up with TRBD2. The CDR3 has 16 amino acids. Trimming removed 1 base from V and 2 bases from J; junction bases left unmatched: 3. The germline V gene has CDR1 SGHRS and CDR2 YFSETQ. CDR3 in amino acids: CASSLLAGAPYNEQFF. DNA of the CDR3: TGCGCCAGCAGCTTGCTAGCGGGAGCCCCCTACAATGAGCAGTTCTTC.

This clone was counted a few times. J is TRBJ1-2 and V is TRBV11-2, with D unclear. V was shortened by 1 base and J by 4 bases, with 10 bases between the two germline ends. Germline loops: CDR1 SGHAT, CDR2 FQNNGV. The CDR3 spans 14 residues. The CDR3 is CASSLVGGGYGYTF. The CDR3 DNA reads TGTGCCAGCAGCTTAGTTGGCGGAGGCTATGGCTACACCTTC. The full variable domain, rest sourced from reference TRBV11-2 and TRBJ1-2, is EAGVAQSPRYKIIEKRQSVAFWCNPISGHATLYWYQQILGQGPKLLIQFQNNGVVDDSQLPKDRFSAERLKGVDSTLKIQPAKLEDSAVYLCASSLVGGGYGYTFGSGTRLTVV.

This clone was observed a handful of times. J is TRBJ2-1 and V is TRBV19; D gene uncertain. Trimming removed 1 base at V and 5 bases at J, with 9 bases between. The CDR3 runs to 14 residues. Looked up from germline, CDR1 is LNHDA and CDR2 is SQIVND (reference sequence). The CDR3 region is CASSIVALNNEQFF. The CDR3 nucleotides are TGTGCCAGTAGTATAGTTGCACTGAACAATGAGCAGTTCTTC.

The V gene is TRBV27, the J gene TRBJ2-3, with 9 bases that match TRBD2. The V segment lost 5 bases and the J segment 6 bases; nucleotides outside the gene matches: 9. The germline V gene has CDR1 MNHEY and CDR2 SMNVEV (reference sequence). CDR3 length: 15 residues. The DNA for the CDR3 is TGTGCCAGCAGTCCCGGGACTAGCTGGGGGGATACGCAGTATTTT. Translated, it gives CASSPGTSWGDTQYF.

The chain links TRBV7-9 to TRBJ2-1; the match to TRBD2 covers 11 bases. Trimming at V came to 5 bases and at J to 8 bases, leaving 11 bases not matched to a gene. The CDR3 extends over 16 amino acids. From germline, CDR1 is SEHNR and CDR2 FQNEAQ (reference sequence). CDR3 DNA sequence: TGTGCCAGCAGCCCAATAGCGGGAGGGCCCGTCGATGAGCAGTTCTTC. Protein product: CASSPIAGGPVDEQFF. Filled out from reference TRBV7-9 and TRBJ2-1, the complete variable domain reads DTGVSQNPRHKITKRGQNVTFRCDPISEHNRLYWYRQTLGQGPEFLTYFQNEAQLEKSRLLSDRFSAERPKGSFSTLEIQRTEQGDSAMYLCASSPIAGGPVDEQFFGPGTRLTVL.

V usage is TRBV14 and J usage is TRBJ2-1, with no clear D. This CDR3 region has 17 residues. Germline V CDR1 and CDR2: SGHDN, FVKESK. V gave up 0 bases and J gave up 2 bases, with 14 bases separating them. The CDR3 region has the DNA TGTGCCAGCAGCCAAGATGGTTGGAGCGATCCCTACAATGAGCAGTTCTTC. Translation gives CASSQDGWSDPYNEQFF.

This clone was counted once. The V call is TRBV9, the J call TRBJ1-1; 9 nucleotides line up with TRBD1. J gave up 1 base and V 3 bases, and 7 bases lay outside the gene matches. CDR1 is SGDLS and CDR2 is YYNGEE in the germline V gene. This CDR3 is 16 amino acids long. The CDR3 sequence: CASSAGTGRRNTEAFF. CDR3 DNA sequence: TGTGCCAGCAGCGCCGGGACAGGGAGGAGGAACACTGAAGCTTTCTTT.

The V gene is TRBV29-1, the J gene TRBJ1-5; the match to TRBD1 covers 7 bases. Looked up from germline, CDR1 is SQVTM and CDR2 is ANQGSEA. The J segment lost 6 bases and the V segment lost 7 bases, leaving 9 bases of the junction unmatched. This CDR3 is 13 amino acids long. CDR3 sequence reads: CSALTGDGQPQHF. The CDR3 DNA is TGCAGCGCCCTCACAGGGGACGGTCAGCCCCAGCATTTT.

V and J are TRBV9 and TRBJ1-2; D is undetermined. V was trimmed by 4 bases and J by 8 bases, leaving 9 bases between them. The V gene's germline CDR1 is SGDLS and CDR2 YYNGEE. The CDR3 length is 11 residues. Here the CDR3 DNA reads TGTGCCAGCAGCCGCAACCGGGGCTACACCTTC. Its translation is CASSRNRGYTF.

The chain links TRBV18 to TRBJ1-4; 7 positions agree with TRBD1. Germline trimming cut 5 bases from V and 0 bases from J; bases unmatched to any gene: 12. This CDR3 comprises 18 residues. Looked up from germline, CDR1 is KGHSH and CDR2 is LQKENI. The CDR3 reads CASSETGFTPTTNEKLFF. The CDR3 coding sequence is TGTGCCAGCTCAGAGACAGGGTTCACCCCAACAACTAATGAAAAACTGTTTTTT.

This chain joins TRBV11-2 and TRBJ2-3; weak D call: TRBD2 (6 bases). The length of the CDR3 is 17 residues. Germline CDR1 and CDR2: SGHAT and FQNNGV. The V and J ends lost 1 base and 0 bases respectively, with 14 bases between them. The CDR3 nucleotides are TGTGCCAGCAGCTTAGGTCTAGCGTCTCTTAGCACAGATACGCAGTATTTT. It specifies CASSLGLASLSTDTQYF.

V gene TRBV18 combines with J gene TRBJ1-1; 8 bases map to TRBD1. V lost 3 bases and J lost 0; bases outside the gene matches: 3. The germline gives CDR1 KGHSH, CDR2 LQKENI. The CDR3 totals 15 residues. CDR3 nucleotide sequence: TGTGCCAGCTCACCTCAGGGGGCCTTGAACACTGAAGCTTTCTTT. Translation: CASSPQGALNTEAFF.

V is TRBV27 and J is TRBJ1-2; D may be TRBD1 (6 bases). V lost 5 bases, J lost 8 bases, and 24 bases lay in between. Germline V gene sequence: CDR1 MNHEY, CDR2 SMNVEV (reference sequence). CDR3 size: 16 residues. The CDR3 DNA reads TGTGCCAGCAGTCACGGTCTTAGAGGGGGTAGGGAAGGCTACACCTTC. It yields the protein CASSHGLRGGREGYTF.

This clone has only one observation. The chain combines TRBV4-2 with TRBJ2-7, with TRBD2 matching 10 bases. Per the germline V gene, CDR1 is LGHNA and CDR2 is YNFKEQ. The V segment lost 1 base and the J segment 5 bases; nucleotides outside the gene matches: 5. The CDR3 is 15 amino acids. Here the CDR3 reads CASSQAASGSDEQYF. CDR3 nucleotides: TGTGCCAGCAGCCAAGCCGCTAGCGGGAGCGACGAGCAGTACTTC.

The V call is TRBV5-1, the J call TRBJ2-2, with D unresolved. Trimming pared 4 bases from V and 6 bases from J, leaving 13 bases between. The CDR3 runs to 14 residues. Looked up from germline, CDR1 is SGHRS and CDR2 is YFSETQ. CDR3 amino acids: CASSATLVAGELFF. The CDR3 nucleotides are TGCGCCAGCAGCGCCACATTGGTCGCCGGGGAGCTGTTTTTT.

This clone was counted ten times or more. V usage is TRBV7-2 and J usage is TRBJ2-3, with D tentatively TRBD1 (7 bases). CDR3 length: 16 amino acids. V was clipped by 6 bases and J by 3 bases, with 19 bases between them. CDR1 and CDR2 from the germline V gene are SGHTA and FQGNSA. CDR3 sequence: CASSARQGGETDTQYF. In DNA form, the CDR3 reads TGTGCCAGCAGTGCCAGACAGGGAGGTGAGACAGATACGCAGTATTTT. The full variable domain, rest sourced from reference TRBV7-2 and TRBJ2-3, is GAGVSQSPSNKVTEKGKDVELRCDPISGHTALYWYRQSLGQGLEFLIYFQGNSAPDKSGLPSDRFSAERTGGSVSTLTIQRTQQEDSAVYLCASSARQGGETDTQYFGPGTRLTVL.

The chain combines TRBV11-2 with TRBJ2-3, with TRBD2 as a possible D gene (7 bases). The germline V and J ends were trimmed by 1 base and 2 bases, with 16 bases remaining between them. The CDR3 has 17 amino acids. Germline V lookup: CDR1 SGHAT, CDR2 FQNNGV. This CDR3 is CASSLGIGGGPTDTQYF. CDR3 sequence (DNA): TGTGCCAGCAGCTTAGGTATAGGGGGAGGGCCCACAGATACGCAGTATTTT.

The chain combines TRBV9 with TRBJ2-5; 8 bases fit TRBD1. Germline loops: CDR1 SGDLS, CDR2 YYNGEE. V was pared by 4 bases and J by 5 bases, with 10 bases of the junction left unmatched. CDR3 length equals 15 residues. For the CDR3, the DNA is TGTGCCAGCAGCACCTCAGGGGGCTCCCGGGAGACCCAGTACTTC. It encodes CASSTSGGSRETQYF.

This clone has just a few counts. The chain uses TRBV6-1 and TRBJ1-1, with D hard to call. Trimming shortened V by 7 bases and J by 2 bases, and 17 bases separated the two germline ends. Germline loops: CDR1 MNHNS, CDR2 SASEGT. CDR3 size: 15 residues. CDR3 nucleotides: TGTGCCAGCAATGGACGAGGGCGGGAAAACACTGAAGCTTTCTTT. Protein product: CASNGRGRENTEAFF.